This note documents a single T cell receptor beta chain sequence. Its target is unknown. This record comes from a study of T-cell reconstitution after alpha-beta-depleted transplantation in children. Trimming took 0 bases from V and 0 from J, leaving 10 bases between them. Germline values: CDR1 SGHKS, CDR2 YYEKEE (reference sequence). The CDR3 loop spans 16 amino acids. General study results and limits: Approximately two months post-transplant, alpha-beta T cells reportedly originated from several hundred expanded graft clones. T-cell counts and diversity at one year post-transplant came mainly from newly produced T cells. Several patients had high TCRbeta diversity at day 60; it came from surviving recipient T cells and thymic progenitors.

Construction of the TCRbeta library involved unique molecular identifiers. Using its own MiXCR run on the PCR reads, TCRdb lists one record per CDR3 protein. This table holds 98,000 or so distinct CDR3 sequences, less than 25% found once. The sample consisted of PBMCs, taken before TCRalphabeta/CD19-depleted stem cell transplant. This clonotype was obtained from a boy aged 2 to 10 with acute lymphoblastic leukemia, due to receive a stem cell transplant. This chain links TRBV5-5 with TRBJ2-1; D is unclear. CDR3 bases: TGTGCCAGCAGCTTGGCGGCCTCTACCTCCTACAATGAGCAGTTCTTC. Protein product: CASSLAASTSYNEQFF. Looking up the rest from reference TRBV5-5 and TRBJ2-1 gives the full variable domain: DAGVTQSPTHLIKTRGQQVTLRCSPISGHKSVSWYQQVLGQGPQFIFQYYEKEERGRGNFPDRFSARQFPNYSSELNVNALLLGDSALYLCASSLAASTSYNEQFFGPGTRLTVL.